This T cell receptor (beta chain) appears in the sequencing data of a study of T cells after yellow fever vaccination. On the study more broadly: Some fractions had low cell numbers, and these were prepared with SMART-Seq v4 Ultra Low Input. Notes on the study in general: The booster response re-showed most primary clones: 95% to 96% CD4, approximately 90% CD8. Although most clonotypes did not, a small share appeared in both CD4 and CD8 compartments.

Germline V CDR1 and CDR2: DFQATT, SNEGSKA (reference sequence). The CDR3 has 14 residues. V shed 3 bases and J 8 bases; nucleotides not matched to a gene: 6. Worth noting for this clonotype: The antigen is unknown.

UMIs were added to TCR cDNA along with a universal primer site when it was made by 5'RACE template switching. TCRdb ran MiXCR on the 5' RACE reads and lists one entry per CDR3 protein. The sample contains 500,000 to 550,000 distinct CDR3 sequences, 21% of which appear only once. V usage is TRBV20-1 and J usage is TRBJ1-6; 8 bases map to TRBD1. The receptor was isolated from a young man who received the YFV17D yellow fever vaccine. The starting material was PBMCs, obtained approximately 22 days after the first yellow fever vaccination. CDR3 in DNA: TGCAGTGCTAGGGGAACAGGGGGAGATTCACCCCTCCACTTT. Translation: CSARGTGGDSPLHF.